One and the same sample provided the 13 T cell receptor beta chains below, sequenced in a study of OX40 agonist ivuxolimab in advanced cancers. Libraries were prepared by immunoSEQ multiplex PCR; TCRdb keeps only in-frame clonotypes and omits some of them. The table records roughly 68,000 clones, roughly nine tenths of them present only once. Material: CD4+ or CD8+ T cells sorted from blood, obtained in a trial of the OX40 agonist ivuxolimab. The origin of the receptors is an adult with an advanced solid tumor such as melanoma, head and neck, liver or kidney cancer.

The chain has TRBV19 and TRBJ2-3; D is possibly TRBD1 or TRBD2 (5 bases each). V was shortened by 7 bases and J by 1 base, with 21 bases between the two germline ends. CDR1 LNHDA and CDR2 SQIVND come from the germline V gene (reference sequence). The CDR3 sequence is 17 residues long. In nucleotides, the CDR3 is TGTGCCAGTAATACATTCGGGATCAGGGATGGCACAGATACGCAGTATTTT. Protein: CASNTFGIRDGTDTQYF.

The rearrangement uses TRBV4-1 and TRBJ2-5, with D unresolved. Germline CDR1 MGHRA, CDR2 YSYEKL. The CDR3 runs to 12 residues. V lost 6 bases and J 5 bases, leaving 10 bases between the germline ends. The DNA of the CDR3 is TGCGCCAGCAGTCAATACGGGGAGACCCAGTACTTC. This encodes CASSQYGETQYF.

This chain uses TRBV13 with TRBJ1-5; D possibly corresponds to TRBD1 (6 bases). Germline lookup yields CDR1 PRHDT and CDR2 FYEKMQ (reference sequence). This CDR3 comprises 14 residues. The V end lost 5 bases, the J end lost 4 bases, and 12 bases lay between the germline ends. CDR3 region: CASSLGGANQPQHF. CDR3 sequence (DNA): TGTGCCAGCAGCCTGGGGGGGGCGAATCAGCCCCAGCATTTT.

J is TRBJ2-7 and V is TRBV4-1; 13 bases fit TRBD2. This CDR3 has 18 amino acids. Losses at the gene ends were 4 bases for V and 3 bases for J; bases not matched to a gene: 12. Germline loops: CDR1 MGHRA, CDR2 YSYEKL. In DNA, the CDR3 is TGCGCCAGCAGCCCGGGCCCCGGGACTAGCGGGAAGATCTACGAGCAGTACTTC. This translates into CASSPGPGTSGKIYEQYF.

V gene TRBV28 combines with J gene TRBJ2-5; 8 nucleotides agree with TRBD1. CDR3 length: 19 residues. Germline-derived CDR1 and CDR2 are MDHEN and SYDVKM. V shed 3 bases and J 2 bases; nucleotides not matched to a gene: 17. The CDR3 region is CASSFPPGTGRGVQETQYF. The CDR3 nucleotides read TGTGCCAGCAGTTTCCCACCCGGGACAGGCCGCGGCGTTCAAGAGACCCAGTACTTC.

This clone was observed once. J is TRBJ1-3 and V is TRBV7-2; a possible D gene is TRBD1 (5 bases). This CDR3 contains 14 residues. Deletions cut 11 bases from V and 0 bases from J, with 14 bases between. The germline V gene encodes CDR1 SGHTA and CDR2 FQGNSA. The DNA for the CDR3 is TGTGCCTCATCCGGGGCCGACTCTGGAAACACCATATATTTT. This gives the protein CASSGADSGNTIYF.

The chain is built from TRBV18 and TRBJ2-4, with D possibly being TRBD1 or TRBD2 (7 bases each). The CDR3 is 15 amino acids. Trimming took off 1 base at V and 7 bases at J, with 14 bases between the two ends. Looked up from germline, CDR1 is KGHSH and CDR2 is LQKENI. The CDR3 DNA reads TGTGCCAGCTCACCACGGGCAGGGGGGGATAACATTCAGTACTTC. Protein sequence: CASSPRAGGDNIQYF. The entire variable domain, with the rest obtained from reference TRBV18 and TRBJ2-4, is as follows: NAGVMQNPRHLVRRRGQEARLRCSPMKGHSHVYWYRQLPEEGLKFMVYLQKENIIDESGMPKERFSAEFPKEGPSILRIQQVVRGDSAAYFCASSPRAGGDNIQYFGAGTRLSVL.

J is TRBJ2-3 and V is TRBV9, with TRBD2 as a possible D gene (5 bases). The CDR3 is 15 amino acids. The germline gives CDR1 SGDLS, CDR2 YYNGEE. V shed 0 bases and J shed 4 bases, with 12 bases lying between them. Here the CDR3 reads CASSVGPSKADTQYF. The CDR3 DNA follows: TGTGCCAGCAGCGTAGGTCCTAGCAAGGCAGATACGCAGTATTTT.

J is TRBJ1-5 and V is TRBV19; 8 bases fit TRBD1. CDR1 and CDR2 (germline): LNHDA, SQIVND (reference sequence). The V segment lost 0 bases and the J segment 4 bases; nucleotides outside the gene matches: 2. The CDR3 sequence is 15 residues long. CDR3 DNA: TGTGCCAGTAGTATAGATCGGGACAGGAATCAGCCCCAGCATTTT. Protein product: CASSIDRDRNQPQHF.

This clone has a handful of counts. The chain joins TRBV5-1 to TRBJ2-3; 7 bases align to TRBD1. J gave up 3 bases and V 2 bases, and 3 bases lay outside the gene matches. Germline CDR1 SGHRS, CDR2 YFSETQ. The CDR3 has 14 residues. CDR3 coding DNA: TGCGCCAGCAGCTTCGGGGACAGTACAGATACGCAGTATTTT. Residues: CASSFGDSTDTQYF.

This rearrangement joins TRBV6-5 to TRBJ2-1; TRBD2 matches at 12 bases. CDR1 is MNHEY, CDR2 SVGAGI, per germline. Trimming took 2 bases from V and 4 from J; bases not matched to a gene: 0. The CDR3 has 15 residues. CDR3 sequence: CASSYGTSGYNEQFF. The DNA for the CDR3 is TGTGCCAGCAGTTACGGGACTAGCGGGTACAATGAGCAGTTCTTC.

The chain couples TRBV5-4 to TRBJ1-4; D not certain. Per germline, CDR1 SGHNT and CDR2 YYREEE (reference sequence). The CDR3 runs 12 residues. The V gene lost 4 bases and the J gene lost 14 bases, with 15 bases spanning the gap. This CDR3 is CASSAHSGALFF. CDR3 coding DNA: TGTGCCAGCAGCGCACACTCCGGAGCGCTGTTTTTT.

V usage is TRBV30 and J usage is TRBJ1-3; D might be TRBD1 (6 bases). The CDR3 is 15 residues long. Germline-derived CDR1 and CDR2 are GTSNPN and SVGIG (reference sequence). Deletions cut 0 bases from V and 3 bases from J, with 12 bases between. The CDR3 nucleotides are TGTGCCTGGAGTGTATACAGGGAAGGTGGAAACACCATATATTTT. This encodes CAWSVYREGGNTIYF.